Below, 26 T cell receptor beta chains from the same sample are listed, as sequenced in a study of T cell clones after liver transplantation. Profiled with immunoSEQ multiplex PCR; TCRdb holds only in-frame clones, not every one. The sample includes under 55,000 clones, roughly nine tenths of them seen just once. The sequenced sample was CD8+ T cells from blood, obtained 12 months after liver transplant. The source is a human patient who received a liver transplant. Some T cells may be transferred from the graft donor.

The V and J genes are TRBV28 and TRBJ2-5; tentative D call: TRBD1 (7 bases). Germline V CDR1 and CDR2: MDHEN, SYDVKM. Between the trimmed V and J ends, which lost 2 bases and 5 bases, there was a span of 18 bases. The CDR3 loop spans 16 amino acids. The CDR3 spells CASSLGEAGGRETQYF. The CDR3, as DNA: TGTGCCAGCAGTTTAGGGGAGGCAGGGGGTAGGGAGACCCAGTACTTC. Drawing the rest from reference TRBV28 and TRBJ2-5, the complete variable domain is DVKVTQSSRYLVKRTGEKVFLECVQDMDHENMFWYRQDPGLGLRLIYFSYDVKMKEKGDIPEGYSVSREKKERFSLILESASTNQTSMYLCASSLGEAGGRETQYFGPGTRLLVL.

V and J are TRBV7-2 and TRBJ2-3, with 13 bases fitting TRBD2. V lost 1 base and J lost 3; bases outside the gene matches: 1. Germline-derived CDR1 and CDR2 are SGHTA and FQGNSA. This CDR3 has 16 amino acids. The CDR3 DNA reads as TGTGCCAGCAGCTTAGGGACTAGCGGGAGTACAGATACGCAGTATTTT. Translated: CASSLGTSGSTDTQYF.

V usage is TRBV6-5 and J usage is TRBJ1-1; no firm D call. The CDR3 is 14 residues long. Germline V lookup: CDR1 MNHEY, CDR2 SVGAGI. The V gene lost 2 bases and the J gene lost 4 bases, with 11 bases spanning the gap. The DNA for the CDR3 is TGTGCCAGCAGTTACCTAGGGAAGGGCACTGAAGCTTTCTTT. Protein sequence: CASSYLGKGTEAFF.

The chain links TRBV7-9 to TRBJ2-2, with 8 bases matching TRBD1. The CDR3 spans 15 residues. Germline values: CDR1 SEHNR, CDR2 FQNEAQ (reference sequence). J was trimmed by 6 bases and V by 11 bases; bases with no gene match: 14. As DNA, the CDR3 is TGTGCCTCGCGGACAGGGATTGTTTGGGCCGGGGAGCTGTTTTTT. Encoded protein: CASRTGIVWAGELFF.

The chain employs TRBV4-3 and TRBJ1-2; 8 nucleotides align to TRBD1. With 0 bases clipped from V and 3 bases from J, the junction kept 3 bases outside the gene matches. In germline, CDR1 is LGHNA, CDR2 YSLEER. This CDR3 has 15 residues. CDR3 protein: CASSQDEQGDYGYTF. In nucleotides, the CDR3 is TGCGCCAGCAGCCAAGATGAACAGGGGGACTATGGCTACACCTTC.

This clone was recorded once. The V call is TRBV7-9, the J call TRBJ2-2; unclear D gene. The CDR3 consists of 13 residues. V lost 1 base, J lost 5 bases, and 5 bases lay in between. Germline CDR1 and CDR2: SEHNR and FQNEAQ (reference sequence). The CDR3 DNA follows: TGTGCCAGCAGCTTAGTGCTAACCGGGGAGCTGTTTTTT. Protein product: CASSLVLTGELFF.

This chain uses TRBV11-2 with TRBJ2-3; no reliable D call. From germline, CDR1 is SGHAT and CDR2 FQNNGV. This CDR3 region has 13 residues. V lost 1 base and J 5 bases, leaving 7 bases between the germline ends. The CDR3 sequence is CASSLVRIDTQYF. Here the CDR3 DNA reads TGTGCCAGCAGCTTAGTCAGAATAGATACGCAGTATTTT.

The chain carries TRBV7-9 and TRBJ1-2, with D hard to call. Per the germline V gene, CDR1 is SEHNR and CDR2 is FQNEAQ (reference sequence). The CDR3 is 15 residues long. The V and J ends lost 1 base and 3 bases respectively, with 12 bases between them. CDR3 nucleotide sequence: TGTGCCAGCAGCTTAGGGGCAGGAAAGGACTATGGCTACACCTTC. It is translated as CASSLGAGKDYGYTF.

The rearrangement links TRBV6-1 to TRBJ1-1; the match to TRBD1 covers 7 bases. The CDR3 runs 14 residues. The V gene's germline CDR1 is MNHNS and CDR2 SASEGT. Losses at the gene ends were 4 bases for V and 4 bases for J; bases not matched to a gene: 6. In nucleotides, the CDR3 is TGTGCCAGCAGTGGGAAAGGGGGCGGCACTGAAGCTTTCTTT. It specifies CASSGKGGGTEAFF.

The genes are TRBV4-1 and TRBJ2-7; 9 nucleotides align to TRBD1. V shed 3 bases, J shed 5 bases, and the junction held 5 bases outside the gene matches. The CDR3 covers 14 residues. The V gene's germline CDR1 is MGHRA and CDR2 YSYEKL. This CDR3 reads CASSQGTGIDEQYF. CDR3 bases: TGCGCCAGCAGCCAGGGGACAGGGATAGACGAGCAGTACTTC.

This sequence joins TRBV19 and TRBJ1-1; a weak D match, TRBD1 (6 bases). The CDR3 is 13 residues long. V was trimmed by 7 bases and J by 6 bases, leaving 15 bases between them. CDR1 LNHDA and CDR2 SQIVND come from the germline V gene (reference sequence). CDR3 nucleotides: TGTGCCAGTAACTTCTTGAAGGGGGCTGAAGCTTTCTTT. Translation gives CASNFLKGAEAFF.

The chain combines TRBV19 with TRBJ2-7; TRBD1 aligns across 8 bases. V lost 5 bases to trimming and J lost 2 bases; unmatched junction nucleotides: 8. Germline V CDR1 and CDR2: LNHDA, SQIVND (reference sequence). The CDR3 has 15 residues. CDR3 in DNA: TGTGCCAGTAGTCGCCGGGACAGGTCCCCCTACGAGCAGTACTTC. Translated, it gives CASSRRDRSPYEQYF.

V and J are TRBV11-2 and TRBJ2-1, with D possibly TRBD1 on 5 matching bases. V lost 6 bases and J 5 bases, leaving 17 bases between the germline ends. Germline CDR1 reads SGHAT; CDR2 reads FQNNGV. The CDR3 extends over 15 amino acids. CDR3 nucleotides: TGTGCCAGCAGGTCTACAGGAAATTGGGACAATGAGCAGTTCTTC. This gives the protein CASRSTGNWDNEQFF.

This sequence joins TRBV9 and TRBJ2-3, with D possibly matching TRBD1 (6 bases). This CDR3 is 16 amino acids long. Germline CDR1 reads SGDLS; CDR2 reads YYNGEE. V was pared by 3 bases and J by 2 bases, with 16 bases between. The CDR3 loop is CASSGERDTSTDTQYF. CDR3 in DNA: TGTGCCAGCAGCGGTGAACGGGACACCTCCACAGATACGCAGTATTTT.

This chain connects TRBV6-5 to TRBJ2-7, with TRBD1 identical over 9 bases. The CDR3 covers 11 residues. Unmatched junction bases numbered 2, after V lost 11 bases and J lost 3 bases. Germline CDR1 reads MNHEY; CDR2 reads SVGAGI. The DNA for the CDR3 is TGTGCCGCGGGACAGGGCTACGAGCAGTACTTC. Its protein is CAAGQGYEQYF.

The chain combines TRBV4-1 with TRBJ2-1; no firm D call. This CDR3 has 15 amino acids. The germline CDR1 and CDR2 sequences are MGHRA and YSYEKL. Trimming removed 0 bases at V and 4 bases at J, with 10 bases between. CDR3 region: CASSQDWTEYNEQFF. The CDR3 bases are TGCGCCAGCAGCCAAGATTGGACGGAATACAATGAGCAGTTCTTC.

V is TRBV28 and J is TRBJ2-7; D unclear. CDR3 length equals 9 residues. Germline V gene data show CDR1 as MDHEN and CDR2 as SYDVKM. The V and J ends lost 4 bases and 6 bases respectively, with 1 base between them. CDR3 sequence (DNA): TGTGCCAGCAGTTCCGAGCAGTACTTC. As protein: CASSSEQYF. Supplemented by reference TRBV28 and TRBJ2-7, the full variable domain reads DVKVTQSSRYLVKRTGEKVFLECVQDMDHENMFWYRQDPGLGLRLIYFSYDVKMKEKGDIPEGYSVSREKKERFSLILESASTNQTSMYLCASSSEQYFGPGTRLTVT.

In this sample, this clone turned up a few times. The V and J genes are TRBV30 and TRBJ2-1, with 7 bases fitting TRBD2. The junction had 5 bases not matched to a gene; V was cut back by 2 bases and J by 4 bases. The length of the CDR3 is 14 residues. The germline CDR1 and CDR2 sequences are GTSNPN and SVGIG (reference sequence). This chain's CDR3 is CAWSFLAEYNEQFF. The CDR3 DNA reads TGTGCCTGGAGTTTCCTAGCGGAGTACAATGAGCAGTTCTTC.

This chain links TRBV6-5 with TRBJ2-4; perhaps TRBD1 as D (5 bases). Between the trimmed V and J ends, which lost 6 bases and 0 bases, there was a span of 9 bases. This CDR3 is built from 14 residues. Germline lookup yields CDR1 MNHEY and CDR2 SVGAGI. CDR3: CASSPTVAKNIQYF. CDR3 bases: TGTGCCAGCAGCCCGACAGTAGCCAAAAACATTCAGTACTTC.

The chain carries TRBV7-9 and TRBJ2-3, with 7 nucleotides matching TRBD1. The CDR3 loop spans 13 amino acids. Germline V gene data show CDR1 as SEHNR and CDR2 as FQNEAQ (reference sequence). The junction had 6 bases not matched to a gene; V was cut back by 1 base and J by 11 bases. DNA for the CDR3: TGTGCCAGCAGCTTAGGGGGGACAGCCGAGCAGTATTTT. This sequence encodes CASSLGGTAEQYF.

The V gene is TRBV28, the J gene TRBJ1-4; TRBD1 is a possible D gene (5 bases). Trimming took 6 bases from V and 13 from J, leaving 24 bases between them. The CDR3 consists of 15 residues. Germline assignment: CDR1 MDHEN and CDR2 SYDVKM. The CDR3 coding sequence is TGTGCCAGCAGCCAGACCAGAGGGACCGCGGAAGGACTGTTTTTT. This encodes CASSQTRGTAEGLFF.

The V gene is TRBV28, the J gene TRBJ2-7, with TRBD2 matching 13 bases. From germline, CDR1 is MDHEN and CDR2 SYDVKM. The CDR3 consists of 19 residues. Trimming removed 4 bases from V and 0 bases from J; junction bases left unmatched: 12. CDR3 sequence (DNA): TGTGCCAGCAGTTCGCCGGGACTAGCGGGACCTGCCCTCTCCTACGAGCAGTACTTC. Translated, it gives CASSSPGLAGPALSYEQYF.

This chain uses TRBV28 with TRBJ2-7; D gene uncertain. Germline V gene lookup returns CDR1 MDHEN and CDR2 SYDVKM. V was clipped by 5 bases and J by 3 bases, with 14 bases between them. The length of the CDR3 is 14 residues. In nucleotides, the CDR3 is TGTGCCAGCAGTCCAGAGACACACTTCTACGAGCAGTACTTC. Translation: CASSPETHFYEQYF.

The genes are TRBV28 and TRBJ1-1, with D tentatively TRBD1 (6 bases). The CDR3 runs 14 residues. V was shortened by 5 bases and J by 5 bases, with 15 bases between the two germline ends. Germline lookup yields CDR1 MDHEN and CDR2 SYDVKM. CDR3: CASSLRVRGTEAFF. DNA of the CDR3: TGTGCCAGCAGTCTCAGGGTGAGGGGGACTGAAGCTTTCTTT.

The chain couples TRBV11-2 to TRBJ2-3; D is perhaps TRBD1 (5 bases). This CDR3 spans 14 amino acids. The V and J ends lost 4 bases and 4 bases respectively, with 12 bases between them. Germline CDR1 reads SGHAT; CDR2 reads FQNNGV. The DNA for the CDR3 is TGTGCCAGCAGCTCCGACAGTACCCCAGATACGCAGTATTTT. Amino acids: CASSSDSTPDTQYF.

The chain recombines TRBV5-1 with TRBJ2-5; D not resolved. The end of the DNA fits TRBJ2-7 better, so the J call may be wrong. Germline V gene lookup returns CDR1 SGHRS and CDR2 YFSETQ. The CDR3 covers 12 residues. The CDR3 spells CASSLRPYEQYF. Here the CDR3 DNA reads TGCGCCAGCAGCTTGAGGCCGTACGAGCAGTACTTC.